The 27 T cell receptor beta chains below all came from one sample that was sequenced in a study of OX40 agonist ivuxolimab in advanced cancers. This table comes from immunoSEQ multiplex PCR, and its TCRdb copy is limited to in-frame clones, with some not included. The table records some 100,000 clones, approximately 86% of them present only once. Sequencing was performed on CD4+ or CD8+ T cells sorted from blood, taken in a trial of the OX40 agonist ivuxolimab. Receptors originate from an adult with an advanced solid tumor such as melanoma, head and neck, liver or kidney cancer.

The chain joins TRBV5-1 to TRBJ1-4; a possible D gene is TRBD1 (6 bases). The CDR3 length is 18 residues. V was pared by 5 bases and J by 0 bases, with 20 bases between. From germline, CDR1 is SGHRS and CDR2 YFSETQ. The CDR3 spells CASSSNPGAGATNEKLFF. The CDR3 coding sequence is TGCGCCAGCAGTTCCAATCCAGGGGCCGGTGCAACTAATGAAAAACTGTTTTTT.

This clone came up once. V and J are TRBV7-9 and TRBJ2-2; D may correspond to TRBD1 or TRBD2 (5 bases each). V lost 6 bases and J 0 bases, leaving 5 bases between the germline ends. The CDR3 loop spans 13 amino acids. Germline assignment: CDR1 SEHNR and CDR2 FQNEAQ (reference sequence). CDR3 region: CASRGPNTGELFF. The CDR3 DNA reads TGTGCCAGCAGGGGACCGAACACCGGGGAGCTGTTTTTT.

The chain employs TRBV14 and TRBJ2-3; 10 nucleotides line up with TRBD2. Trimming cost V 0 bases and J 6 bases; bases outside gene matches: 6. Germline lookup yields CDR1 SGHDN and CDR2 FVKESK. The CDR3 contains 16 residues. The CDR3 DNA follows: TGTGCCAGCAGCCAAGATCGGCTAGCGGGAGTCGATACGCAGTATTTT. It yields the protein CASSQDRLAGVDTQYF.

The J gene is TRBJ2-7, the V gene TRBV7-9; 7 bases agree with TRBD1. Trimming removed 10 bases from V and 0 bases from J; junction bases left unmatched: 6. CDR1 and CDR2 (germline): SEHNR, FQNEAQ (reference sequence). CDR3 length: 13 residues. CDR3 in DNA: TGTGCCACACAGGGACAGAGCTCCTACGAGCAGTACGTC. Translated, it gives CATQGQSSYEQYV.

This chain connects TRBV10-3 to TRBJ1-1, with TRBD1 identical over 11 bases. The CDR3 length is 12 residues. V was clipped by 10 bases and J by 4 bases; unmatched bases: 2. Germline V gives CDR1 ENHRY, CDR2 SYGVKD. The CDR3 spells CATGTGGTEAFF. CDR3 sequence (DNA): TGTGCCACAGGGACAGGGGGCACTGAAGCTTTCTTT.

This clone has just one count. V and J are TRBV5-1 and TRBJ1-1; 10 bases are a match to TRBD1. The trim removed 2 bases at V and 1 base at J, leaving 5 bases unmatched. CDR1 is SGHRS, CDR2 YFSETQ, per germline. The CDR3 is made up of 16 amino acids. The CDR3 DNA reads TGCGCCAGCAGCTTATCGACAGGGGGCCCGAACACTGAAGCTTTCTTT. This sequence encodes CASSLSTGGPNTEAFF.

The V gene is TRBV28, the J gene TRBJ2-3; D could derive from TRBD1 or TRBD2 (6 bases each). Trimming cost V 4 bases and J 5 bases, with 10 bases left between them. This CDR3 spans 13 amino acids. The V gene's germline CDR1 is MDHEN and CDR2 SYDVKM. Here the CDR3 DNA reads TGTGCCAGCAGTTACGGGGGCCGAGATACGCAGTATTTT. The encoded protein is CASSYGGRDTQYF.

This clone has only one observation. Relative to the germline gene, one junction end is altered; a read error may explain this. This rearrangement joins TRBV19 to TRBJ1-4; tentatively, D is TRBD1 (6 bases). CDR3 length: 14 amino acids. Germline CDR1 LNHDA, CDR2 SQIVND (reference sequence). CDR3 amino acids: CASSPGHTKEKLFF. As DNA, the CDR3 is TGTGCCAGTAGCCCGGGACACACTAAGGAAAAACTGTTTTTT. Variable domain in full (rest from reference TRBV19 and TRBJ1-4): DGGITQSPKYLFRKEGQNVTLSCEQNLNHDAMYWYRQDPGQGLRLIYYSQIVNDFQKGDIAEGYSVSREKKESFPLTVTSAQKNPTAFYLCASSPGHTKEKLFFGSGTQLSVL.

The J gene is TRBJ1-3, the V gene TRBV19, with unresolved D. Germline-derived CDR1 and CDR2 are LNHDA and SQIVND (reference sequence). Trimming stripped 2 bases from V and 2 bases from J, with 10 bases between. The CDR3 consists of 15 residues. The CDR3: CASSISRIPGNTIYF. CDR3 DNA: TGTGCCAGTAGTATATCCCGGATCCCTGGAAACACCATATATTTT.

The J gene is TRBJ2-1, the V gene TRBV6-5, with D possibly being TRBD1 (6 bases). V lost 8 bases and J lost 7, with 15 bases in between. The CDR3 contains 13 residues. The germline V gene encodes CDR1 MNHEY and CDR2 SVGAGI. CDR3 loop: CASRLTGNNEQFF. The CDR3 DNA follows: TGTGCCAGCCGCCTCACAGGGAATAATGAGCAGTTCTTC.

This clone showed up just once. The chain couples TRBV7-3 to TRBJ2-3; 9 positions match TRBD2. This CDR3 region has 16 residues. V shed 2 bases, J shed 3 bases, and the junction held 6 bases outside the gene matches. CDR1 and CDR2 (germline): SGHTA, FQGTGA. DNA for the CDR3: TGTGCCAGCAGCTTACGAATAGCGGGAGTAACAGATACGCAGTATTTT. Translated: CASSLRIAGVTDTQYF.

The chain joins TRBV5-1 to TRBJ1-1; D not resolved. The CDR3 spans 17 residues. The germline V and J ends were trimmed by 0 bases and 4 bases, with 19 bases remaining between them. Germline loops: CDR1 SGHRS, CDR2 YFSETQ. This CDR3 is CASSLEQWEGVGTEAFF. The CDR3 coding sequence is TGCGCCAGCAGCTTGGAGCAGTGGGAGGGCGTAGGCACTGAAGCTTTCTTT. Together with reference TRBV5-1 and TRBJ1-1, the CDR3 gives the full variable domain: KAGVTQTPRYLIKTRGQQVTLSCSPISGHRSVSWYQQTPGQGLQFLFEYFSETQRNKGNFPGRFSGRQFSNSRSEMNVSTLELGDSALYLCASSLEQWEGVGTEAFFGQGTRLTVV.

V is TRBV21-1 and J is TRBJ2-7; the tabulated D call, TRBD2, remains unverified against the DNA. TRBV21-1 is shown as a pseudogene. The CDR3 is 19 amino acids. The CDR3 loop is CASSKEERVSGTSSYEQYV. DNA of the CDR3: TGTGCCAGCAGCAAAGAGGAAAGGGTGAGCGGCACGAGCTCCTACGAGCAGTACGTC.

The table lists this clone with a count of one. The rearrangement uses TRBV30 and TRBJ2-1; a possible D gene is TRBD2 (6 bases). The CDR3 contains 14 residues. Germline V gives CDR1 GTSNPN, CDR2 SVGIG (reference sequence). V was cut by 2 bases and J by 0 bases, with 8 bases left in between. The CDR3 loop is CAWSSGSSYNEQFF. Written as DNA, the CDR3 is TGTGCCTGGAGTTCCGGGAGCTCCTACAATGAGCAGTTCTTC.

V is TRBV29-1 and J is TRBJ1-1; TRBD1 might be the D (6 bases). Germline values: CDR1 SQVTM, CDR2 ANQGSEA. The germline V and J ends were trimmed by 5 bases and 11 bases, with 24 bases remaining between them. There are 14 residues in the CDR3. The CDR3 spells CSVWQAGDTLRAFF. The DNA of the CDR3 is TGCAGCGTTTGGCAGGCAGGGGATACCCTTAGGGCTTTCTTT.

The chain employs TRBV5-4 and TRBJ1-2; no reliable D call. Germline V gives CDR1 SGHNT, CDR2 YYREEE (reference sequence). The CDR3 has 12 amino acids. V lost 0 bases and J 6 bases, leaving 6 bases between the germline ends. The CDR3 region has the DNA TGTGCCAGCAGCTTGGCACAGAATGGCTACACCTTC. Translating gives CASSLAQNGYTF.

V is TRBV2 and J is TRBJ1-2; 9 nucleotides match TRBD1. The V gene's germline CDR1 is SNHLY and CDR2 FYNNEI. Germline trimming cut 4 bases from V and 8 bases from J; bases unmatched to any gene: 8. CDR3 size: 14 residues. The CDR3 bases are TGTGCCAGCAGTGTATCCCGGACAGGGGCCGGCTACACCTTC. This codes for CASSVSRTGAGYTF.

This chain uses TRBV28 with TRBJ2-6, with a tentative D call TRBD2 (6 bases). Between the trimmed V and J ends, which lost 5 bases and 0 bases, there was a span of 8 bases. From germline, CDR1 is MDHEN and CDR2 SYDVKM. The CDR3 covers 15 residues. The chain's CDR3 is CASSTGSSGANVLTF. The CDR3 DNA reads as TGTGCCAGCAGTACCGGGAGCTCTGGGGCCAACGTCCTGACTTTC.

This clone was seen a handful of times. This sequence joins TRBV13 and TRBJ1-1; unclear D gene. This CDR3 is 12 amino acids long. V was pared by 3 bases and J by 5 bases, with 7 bases between. Germline V gene lookup returns CDR1 PRHDT and CDR2 FYEKMQ (reference sequence). CDR3 sequence (DNA): TGTGCCAGCAGCTTGCCTCGGACTGAAGCTTTCTTT. It translates to CASSLPRTEAFF.

This clone was recorded only once. The rearrangement joins TRBV5-1 to TRBJ1-2; no reliable D call. Germline V gives CDR1 SGHRS, CDR2 YFSETQ. This CDR3 comprises 13 residues. V was clipped by 6 bases and J by 0 bases, with 9 bases between them. Here the CDR3 DNA reads TGCGCCAGCAACGATGGGGCTAACTATGGCTACACCTTC. Its protein product is CASNDGANYGYTF.

This clone was observed a single time. In the same sample, other DNA sequences code for this CDR3. The J gene is TRBJ1-5, the V gene TRBV6-6, with a weak D call TRBD1 (6 bases). There are 13 residues in the CDR3. Trimming left V 7 bases short and J 1 base short, with 8 bases between. Germline-derived CDR1 and CDR2 are MNHNY and SVGAGI (reference sequence). The CDR3 nucleotides are TGTGCCAGCAACGACAGGAGCAATCAGCCCCAGCATTTT. Its protein product is CASNDRSNQPQHF.

The V gene is TRBV7-2, the J gene TRBJ2-3; possibly TRBD1 or TRBD2 for D (6 bases each). The CDR3 length is 15 residues. V was trimmed by 6 bases and J by 1 base, leaving 14 bases between them. CDR1 SGHTA and CDR2 FQGNSA come from the germline V gene. CDR3 in amino acids: CASSSGALGTDTQYF. Written as DNA, the CDR3 is TGTGCCAGCAGTTCGGGGGCTTTAGGCACAGATACGCAGTATTTT. The whole variable domain, remainder taken from reference TRBV7-2 and TRBJ2-3, is GAGVSQSPSNKVTEKGKDVELRCDPISGHTALYWYRQSLGQGLEFLIYFQGNSAPDKSGLPSDRFSAERTGGSVSTLTIQRTQQEDSAVYLCASSSGALGTDTQYFGPGTRLTVL.

Concerning this clone itself: An end of the junction does not agree with germline; a read error may underlie this. This chain links TRBV7-7 with TRBJ2-3, with D perhaps matching TRBD2 (7 bases). Germline lookup yields CDR1 SSHAT and CDR2 FNYEAQ (reference sequence). There are 15 residues in the CDR3. CDR3 in amino acids: CASSLGGAVTDTQYF. The CDR3 DNA is TGTGCTAGCAGCTTGGGGGGGGCCGTCACAGATACGCAGTATTTT.

Relative to its sample, this clone is medium-sized (0.01 to 0.1%). The chain couples TRBV27 to TRBJ2-4; 9 bases line up with TRBD2. Germline V CDR1 and CDR2: MNHEY, SMNVEV (reference sequence). The CDR3 length is 15 residues. With V trimmed by 3 bases and J by 9 bases, 9 bases remained unmatched. The chain's CDR3 is CASSFSAGGTGIQYF. CDR3 DNA sequence: TGTGCCAGCAGTTTTTCAGCGGGAGGTACCGGCATTCAGTACTTC.

The rearrangement links TRBV7-9 to TRBJ2-7, with D possibly matching TRBD2 (6 bases). The germline CDR1 and CDR2 sequences are SEHNR and FQNEAQ (reference sequence). V lost 5 bases and J 5 bases, leaving 19 bases between the germline ends. The CDR3 sequence is 15 residues long. CDR3: CASSDTGVSNNEQYF. In DNA form, the CDR3 reads TGTGCCAGCAGCGACACGGGAGTAAGTAACAACGAGCAGTACTTC.

The chain links TRBV19 to TRBJ2-7; possible D gene TRBD1, 5 bases. V lost 8 bases to trimming and J lost 3 bases, with 17 bases between them. This CDR3 spans 14 amino acids. The germline V gene encodes CDR1 LNHDA and CDR2 SQIVND (reference sequence). The CDR3 coding sequence is TGTGCCAGTGGTGGAAGGGGTCCTAGCTACGAGCAGTACTTC. Amino acids: CASGGRGPSYEQYF.

The rearrangement uses TRBV7-2 and TRBJ2-1; D is perhaps TRBD2 (5 bases). Germline values: CDR1 SGHTA, CDR2 FQGNSA. V lost 2 bases and J 7 bases, leaving 12 bases between the germline ends. The CDR3 loop spans 14 amino acids. The CDR3: CASSLRNWENEQFF. The CDR3 nucleotides read TGTGCCAGCAGCTTACGTAATTGGGAGAATGAGCAGTTCTTC. Full variable domain (missing parts from reference TRBV7-2 and TRBJ2-1): GAGVSQSPSNKVTEKGKDVELRCDPISGHTALYWYRQSLGQGLEFLIYFQGNSAPDKSGLPSDRFSAERTGGSVSTLTIQRTQQEDSAVYLCASSLRNWENEQFFGPGTRLTVL.